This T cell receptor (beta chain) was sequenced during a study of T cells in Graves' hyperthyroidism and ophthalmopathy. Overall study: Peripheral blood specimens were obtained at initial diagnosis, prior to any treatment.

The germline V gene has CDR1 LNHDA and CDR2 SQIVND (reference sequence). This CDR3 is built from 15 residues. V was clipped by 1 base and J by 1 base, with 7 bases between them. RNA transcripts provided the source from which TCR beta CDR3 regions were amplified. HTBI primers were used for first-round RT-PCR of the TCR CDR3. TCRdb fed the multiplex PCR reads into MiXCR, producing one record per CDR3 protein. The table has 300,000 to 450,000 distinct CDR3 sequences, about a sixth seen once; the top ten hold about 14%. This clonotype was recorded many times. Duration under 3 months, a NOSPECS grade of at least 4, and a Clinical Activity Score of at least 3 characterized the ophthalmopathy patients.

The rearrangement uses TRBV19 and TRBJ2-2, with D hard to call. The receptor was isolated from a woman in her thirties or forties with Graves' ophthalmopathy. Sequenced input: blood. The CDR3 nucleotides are TGTGCCAGTAGTATAGTCTTCCGGAACACCGGGGAGCTGTTTTTT. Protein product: CASSIVFRNTGELFF.